These T cell receptor beta chains were read from a single sample in a study of PD-1 blockade in classical Hodgkin lymphoma. Profiling relied on immunoSEQ multiplex PCR, and the TCRdb table lists in-frame clones only, not all of them. Of approximately 84,000 clones listed, around 90% were seen once; the top ten hold about 20%. Here the sequenced sample was peripheral blood mononuclear cells (PBMCs), taken at baseline. The receptors here all came from a human donor with classical Hodgkin lymphoma. CDR3s include the opening cysteine and the closing phenylalanine or tryptophan. D genes are given only for firm matches. Size is stated for part of the rows, as once, few or many counts, or as a class when the clone is expanded.

cdr3_nt cdr3_aa d_call clone_size j_call v_call
TGCGCCAGCAGCCAAGGTGGGGAGAACGAGCAGTACTTC CASSQGGENEQYF . once TRBJ2-7 TRBV4-1
TGCGCCAGCAGCTTGGGGGACACTTTTCAAGAGACCCAGTACTTC CASSLGDTFQETQYF . . TRBJ2-5 TRBV5-1
TGTGCCAGCAGCTCCCGTCCCTACGAGCAGTACTTC CASSSRPYEQYF . . TRBJ2-7 TRBV9
TGTGCCAGCAGCCATAAACTAGCGGGGGCCTACGAGCAGTACTTC CASSHKLAGAYEQYF TRBD2 . TRBJ2-7 TRBV4-2
TGTGCCAGTAGTATCTACGGGTCGGGGTGGGCCGGGGAGCTGTTTTTT CASSIYGSGWAGELFF . . TRBJ2-2 TRBV19
TGTGCCAGCAGTGCCCTCCCCCGCGGGAGTAGGCCCCAGTACTTC CASSALPRGSRPQYF TRBD2 once TRBJ2-5 TRBV28
TGTGCTCGTAAAGGCAGGGCCGAGACCCAGTACTTC CARKGRAETQYF . . TRBJ2-5 TRBV7-7
TGTGCCAGCAGCTTGGGACGGTCCCAGTCCGAAGCTTTCTTT CASSLGRSQSEAFF . once TRBJ1-1 TRBV5-4
TGCAGTGCTAGACAAGGCTATGGCTACACCTTC CSARQGYGYTF . . TRBJ1-2 TRBV20-1
TGTGCCAGCACAAACAACGGTCCGGAAGGAAACACCATATATTTT CASTNNGPEGNTIYF . . TRBJ1-3 TRBV18
TGCGCCAGCAGCTTAGGTTTGGAGGGATTAAGCAATCAGCCCCAGCATTTT CASSLGLEGLSNQPQHF . . TRBJ1-5 TRBV5-1
TGCGCCAGCAGCCAAGATAGAGGTAGAGCCTACGAGCAGTACTTC CASSQDRGRAYEQYF . . TRBJ2-7 TRBV4-1
TGTGCCAGTACCGGGATTGGGCCTTACAATGAGCAGTTCTTC CASTGIGPYNEQFF . . TRBJ2-1 TRBV19
TGCAGCGTTGCTCGCGGACAGGCTCTCCAGAACACTGAAGCTTTCTTT CSVARGQALQNTEAFF TRBD1 . TRBJ1-1 TRBV29-1
TGTGCCAGCAGTTACGAACAGGGGTTGGATGGCTACACCTTC CASSYEQGLDGYTF TRBD1 . TRBJ1-2 TRBV6-5
TGTGCCACCAGCAGAGGGCTGCTAGCGGATATCACAGATACGCAGTATTTT CATSRGLLADITDTQYF TRBD2 . TRBJ2-3 TRBV15
TGTGCCAGCAGCTTATTATCGGTCGAGGAGGGGGGCTACACCTTC CASSLLSVEEGGYTF . . TRBJ1-2 TRBV7-9
TGTGCCAGCCTTCAGGGAACTGAAGCTTTCTTT CASLQGTEAFF . . TRBJ1-1 TRBV6-1
TGTGCCAGCAGCCGACCGGGACAGGGGGCTGACTATGGCTACACCTTC CASSRPGQGADYGYTF TRBD1 . TRBJ1-2 TRBV4-2
TGCGCCAGCAGCTTGTCAGTAACGGACACAGATACGCAGTATTTT CASSLSVTDTDTQYF . . TRBJ2-3 TRBV5-1
TGCGCCAGCAGCCAAGGGCTCTGGGGATTCACTGAAGCTTTCTTT CASSQGLWGFTEAFF . . TRBJ1-1 TRBV4-3
TGCGCCAGCAGCGACCCTAGCAGGGGGAGGTCTGGCTACACCTTC CASSDPSRGRSGYTF TRBD1 . TRBJ1-2 TRBV5-1
TGTGCCATCAGTGGCAGGGAGGCTGAAAAACTGTTTTTT CAISGREAEKLFF . . TRBJ1-4 TRBV10-3
TGTGCCAGCTCACCAATAGGGGGCGGGCCCCAGCATTTT CASSPIGGGPQHF TRBD1 . TRBJ1-5 TRBV18
TGTGCCAGCAGTGAAGACAGGGTAGGGTCTGGGGCCAACGTCCTGACTTTC CASSEDRVGSGANVLTF . . TRBJ2-6 TRBV2
TGTGCCAGCAGCCCTGACTGGAACCCAACAGATACGCAGTATTTT CASSPDWNPTDTQYF . . TRBJ2-3 TRBV7-9
TGTGCCAGCAGCACCGATACCTATGGCTACACCTTC CASSTDTYGYTF . . TRBJ1-2 TRBV9
TGTGCCAGCAGGAAACCCTTTTTAGCCCGGCGTGAAGCTTTCTTT CASRKPFLARREAFF . . TRBJ1-1 TRBV28
TGTGCCAGCAGTACCGAGCGTAGGAGCAATCAGCCCCAGCATTTT CASSTERRSNQPQHF . once TRBJ1-5 TRBV6-5
TGTGCCAGCAGTGAAACTGGGACAGGGAACTATGGCTACACCTTC CASSETGTGNYGYTF TRBD1 . TRBJ1-2 TRBV2
TGCAGTGTAACAGGCAGCTATGGCTACACCTTC CSVTGSYGYTF . . TRBJ1-2 TRBV20-1
TGTGCCAGCAGTTACTCTAGGACTAGCTACAATGAGCAGTTCTTC CASSYSRTSYNEQFF TRBD2 . TRBJ2-1 TRBV6-5
TGTGCCAGCAGACCACGGACAGGGACTGCTTTCTTT CASRPRTGTAFF TRBD1 . TRBJ1-1 TRBV7-2
TGCGCCAGCAGCCAAGAAGGAGCGGGAGCGTCCATTGAGCAGTTCTTC CASSQEGAGASIEQFF TRBD2 once TRBJ2-1 TRBV4-1
TGTGCCAGCAGCCGGCGGGGCCTAGCGGAAGAGACCCAGTACTTC CASSRRGLAEETQYF TRBD2 . TRBJ2-5 TRBV2
TGTGCCTGGTCGTCCGGGGGGCAAGGGCCCCAGCATTTT CAWSSGGQGPQHF . . TRBJ1-5 TRBV30
TGTGCCAGTAGTATAGATTGGACAGCTAGCACAGATACGCAGTATTTT CASSIDWTASTDTQYF . once TRBJ2-3 TRBV19
TGCGCCAGCAGTCTAGCGGGAGGAAAGAATGAGCAGTTCTTC CASSLAGGKNEQFF TRBD2 . TRBJ2-1 TRBV10-2
TGTGCCACCCAGGGGCTAGCGGGAGCGGGTGAGCAGTTCTTC CATQGLAGAGEQFF TRBD2 . TRBJ2-1 TRBV7-9
TGTGCCAGCAGTGGTAGGGGGTCAACAGATACGCAGTATTTT CASSGRGSTDTQYF . . TRBJ2-3 TRBV2
TGTGCCATCAGTGCGGCTAGCGGGGCCGACCTGGATACGCAGTATTTT CAISAASGADLDTQYF TRBD2 . TRBJ2-3 TRBV10-3
TGTGCCAGTCGTACAAAACAGGGGTTTAATGAAAAACTGTTTTTT CASRTKQGFNEKLFF TRBD1 . TRBJ1-4 TRBV19
TGTGCCAGCAGCAGCCGGACAGGCACCGGGGAGCTGTTTTTT CASSSRTGTGELFF TRBD1 . TRBJ2-2 TRBV11-1
TGTGCCAGCAGCTCCGGGTGGGGCCGCACAGATACGCAGTATTTT CASSSGWGRTDTQYF . . TRBJ2-3 TRBV6-5
TGCGCCAGCAGCCAAGGGGACAGGACTAATGAAAAACTGTTTTTT CASSQGDRTNEKLFF TRBD1 . TRBJ1-4 TRBV4-3
TGTGCCAGCAGCGGACCGGGACTAGCGGGAGTCTATGAGCAGTTCTTC CASSGPGLAGVYEQFF TRBD2 . TRBJ2-1 TRBV7-2
TGCGCCAGCAGCTTGGCGGACTACAATGAGCAGTTCTTC CASSLADYNEQFF . . TRBJ2-1 TRBV5-1
TGTGCCAGCAGCCAATGGACAGGGATGAACACCGGGGAGCTGTTTTTT CASSQWTGMNTGELFF TRBD1 . TRBJ2-2 TRBV27